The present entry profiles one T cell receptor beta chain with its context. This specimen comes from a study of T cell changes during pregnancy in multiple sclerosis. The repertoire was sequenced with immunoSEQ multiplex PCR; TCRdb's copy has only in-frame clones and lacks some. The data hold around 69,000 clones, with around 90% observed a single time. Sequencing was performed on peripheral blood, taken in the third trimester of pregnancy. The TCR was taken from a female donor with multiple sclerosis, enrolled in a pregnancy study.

The CDR3 here is CSATPTGDEQYF. For the CDR3, the DNA is TGCAGCGCAACCCCGACAGGGGACGAGCAGTACTTC. This sequence joins TRBV29-1 and TRBJ2-7; TRBD1 aligns across 8 bases. Germline loops: CDR1 SQVTM, CDR2 ANQGSEA. This CDR3 spans 12 amino acids. J was trimmed by 5 bases and V by 7 bases; bases with no gene match: 7.